A single sample gave rise to the 30 T cell receptor beta chains below, sequenced in a study of blood T cell repertoires in COVID-19. Assay: immunoSEQ multiplex PCR; the TCRdb copy retains only in-frame clones and omits some. The sample has more than 90,000 clones, 92% seen once. Sequenced input: peripheral blood. All receptors come from a man aged 50-60 years with active COVID-19.

CDR3 in amino acids: CASSAGGHRDGYTF. The CDR3 DNA is TGTGCCAGCAGTGCGGGGGGCCACAGAGACGGCTACACCTTC. The chain is built from TRBV27 and TRBJ1-2; TRBD1 might be the D (6 bases). From germline, CDR1 is MNHEY and CDR2 SMNVEV (reference sequence). V was pared by 5 bases and J by 8 bases, with 18 bases between. CDR3 length: 14 amino acids.

This rearrangement joins TRBV5-6 to TRBJ1-6, with TRBD1 identical over 9 bases. CDR1 SGHDT and CDR2 YYEEEE come from the germline V gene. The J segment lost 10 bases and the V segment lost 1 base, leaving 3 bases of the junction unmatched. The CDR3 is 14 amino acids. CDR3 coding DNA: TGTGCCAGCAGCTTGACAGGGGGCGAGTCACCCCTCCACTTT. Encoded protein: CASSLTGGESPLHF.

V gene TRBV2 combines with J gene TRBJ1-4; tentatively, D is TRBD1 (5 bases). CDR3 length: 14 amino acids. Between the trimmed V and J ends, which lost 6 bases and 8 bases, there was a span of 16 bases. The germline V gene encodes CDR1 SNHLY and CDR2 FYNNEI. CDR3 residues: CASRRGEAGEKLFF. As DNA, the CDR3 is TGTGCCAGCAGACGGGGGGAAGCGGGAGAAAAACTGTTTTTT.

The chain's CDR3 is CASSLSRLANTGELFF. CDR3 coding DNA: TGTGCCAGCAGCTTATCTCGACTAGCGAACACCGGGGAGCTGTTTTTT. V gene TRBV7-9 combines with J gene TRBJ2-2; a weak D match, TRBD2 (6 bases). The CDR3 loop spans 16 amino acids. Trimming cost V 2 bases and J 0 bases, with 10 bases left between them. Looked up from germline, CDR1 is SEHNR and CDR2 is FQNEAQ (reference sequence). Filled out from reference TRBV7-9 and TRBJ2-2, the complete variable domain reads DTGVSQNPRHKITKRGQNVTFRCDPISEHNRLYWYRQTLGQGPEFLTYFQNEAQLEKSRLLSDRFSAERPKGSFSTLEIQRTEQGDSAMYLCASSLSRLANTGELFFGEGSRLTVL.

Here the CDR3 DNA reads TGTGCCAGCAGTCAACAAACCGGGGTCAAGTACTTC. This gives the protein CASSQQTGVKYF. The V and J genes are TRBV12-3 or TRBV12-4 and TRBJ2-5; tentative D call: TRBD2 (5 bases). The CDR3 spans 12 residues. Deletions cut 5 bases from V and 12 bases from J, with 16 bases between.

The chain joins TRBV11-2 to TRBJ2-5; tentatively, D is TRBD2 (5 bases). The CDR3 totals 12 residues. The V and J ends lost 2 bases and 5 bases respectively, with 6 bases between them. Germline-derived CDR1 and CDR2 are SGHAT and FQNNGV. CDR3 nucleotide sequence: TGTGCCAGCAGCTTAACGGGGGAGACCCAGTACTTC. Protein sequence: CASSLTGETQYF.

The chain has TRBV6-5 and TRBJ1-1; no clear D gene. The CDR3 runs 11 residues. Germline V gene data show CDR1 as MNHEY and CDR2 as SVGAGI. V was cut by 10 bases and J by 5 bases, with 11 bases left in between. This CDR3 is CANRERTEAFF. Written as DNA, the CDR3 is TGTGCCAACCGGGAGCGTACTGAAGCTTTCTTT.

The CDR3 loop reads CASRGPPGGYNEQFF. DNA of the CDR3: TGTGCCAGCAGGGGGCCCCCAGGGGGCTACAATGAGCAGTTCTTC. The rearrangement joins TRBV2 to TRBJ2-1; 7 nucleotides match TRBD1. Germline CDR1 SNHLY, CDR2 FYNNEI. Trimming cost V 6 bases and J 3 bases; bases outside gene matches: 8. The CDR3 runs to 15 residues.

This chain joins TRBV5-5 and TRBJ2-3, with 7 positions matching TRBD1. The V gene's germline CDR1 is SGHKS and CDR2 YYEKEE (reference sequence). The CDR3 totals 16 residues. V was pared by 0 bases and J by 4 bases, with 8 bases of the junction left unmatched. The CDR3 here is CASSLGSGGRSDTQYF. CDR3 in DNA: TGTGCCAGCAGCTTGGGGTCAGGGGGACGATCAGATACGCAGTATTTT.

CDR3 nucleotides: TGTGCCAGCAGCTTATCCTTGGGACAGGGTTCCTACGAGCAGTACTTC. Encoded protein: CASSLSLGQGSYEQYF. The chain couples TRBV7-8 to TRBJ2-7, with 9 bases identical to TRBD1. The junction had 6 bases not matched to a gene; V was cut back by 2 bases and J by 1 base. The CDR3 sequence is 16 residues long. Germline V gene sequence: CDR1 SGHVS, CDR2 FQNEAQ.

The chain carries TRBV9 and TRBJ2-1, with D tentatively TRBD2 (5 bases). Germline CDR1 and CDR2: SGDLS and YYNGEE. This CDR3 comprises 15 residues. Between the trimmed V and J ends, which lost 0 bases and 5 bases, there was a span of 12 bases. The CDR3 sequence: CASSVALDYDNEQFF. The CDR3 nucleotides read TGTGCCAGCAGCGTAGCTTTAGACTATGACAATGAGCAGTTCTTC.

The V and J genes are TRBV5-1 and TRBJ2-5, with TRBD2 identical over 7 bases. The CDR3 extends over 14 amino acids. Germline CDR1 is SGHRS and CDR2 is YFSETQ. Trimming cost V 4 bases and J 6 bases; bases outside gene matches: 9. The CDR3 region is CASSPSTSSQTQYF. The CDR3 coding sequence is TGCGCCAGCAGCCCCTCGACTAGCTCGCAGACCCAGTACTTC.

V is TRBV14 and J is TRBJ2-2; 7 bases fit TRBD2. V lost 2 bases to trimming and J lost 4 bases; unmatched junction nucleotides: 4. Germline loops: CDR1 SGHDN, CDR2 FVKESK. This CDR3 comprises 15 residues. In nucleotides, the CDR3 is TGTGCCAGCAGCCAATACGCGGGAGTCACCGGGGAGCTGTTTTTT. Translated, it gives CASSQYAGVTGELFF.

This chain links TRBV5-1 with TRBJ2-1; TRBD1 might be the D (5 bases). Germline V lookup: CDR1 SGHRS, CDR2 YFSETQ. The CDR3 consists of 13 residues. The ends were cut back, 0 bases at V and 9 bases at J, with 10 bases in the middle. The CDR3 loop is CASSLVQAGEQFF. The CDR3 bases are TGCGCCAGCAGCTTGGTACAGGCCGGTGAGCAGTTCTTC.

The CDR3 loop reads CASRVSGRAYEQYF. The CDR3 region has the DNA TGTGCCAGCAGGGTTAGCGGGAGGGCCTACGAGCAGTACTTC. The V gene is TRBV28, the J gene TRBJ2-7, with TRBD2 matching 11 bases. The CDR3 totals 14 residues. The V and J ends lost 6 bases and 2 bases, in that order; junction bases with no gene match: 3. Germline CDR1 reads MDHEN; CDR2 reads SYDVKM.

This sequence joins TRBV9 and TRBJ2-7; maybe TRBD2 (6 bases). CDR1 SGDLS and CDR2 YYNGEE come from the germline V gene. The V end lost 0 bases, the J end lost 3 bases, and 16 bases lay between the germline ends. The CDR3 loop spans 16 amino acids. The CDR3 DNA sequence: TGTGCCAGCAGCGTAGCCAGTGCGGGGAGTCGCTACGAGCAGTACTTC. Its translation: CASSVASAGSRYEQYF.

This sequence joins TRBV6-5 and TRBJ2-1, with 8 bases lining up with TRBD2. J gave up 10 bases and V 6 bases, and 11 bases lay outside the gene matches. Germline CDR1 is MNHEY and CDR2 is SVGAGI. CDR3 size: 14 residues. CDR3 sequence (DNA): TGTGCCAGCAGCCGCGGACTAGCCGACGGCGAGCAGTTCTTC. Its translation: CASSRGLADGEQFF.

This chain links TRBV20-1 with TRBJ1-4; D call uncertain. The CDR3 is 11 residues long. Per the germline V gene, CDR1 is DFQATT and CDR2 is SNEGSKA (reference sequence). V dropped 4 bases and J dropped 12 bases, with 12 bases sitting between them. The CDR3 region has the DNA TGCAGTGCTAAGGAATACGGGGAACTGTTTTTT. This codes for CSAKEYGELFF.

The chain carries TRBV7-9 and TRBJ2-5, with TRBD2 matching 7 bases. This CDR3 has 16 residues. The V gene end was trimmed by 3 bases and the J gene end by 2 bases; junction bases not matched to a gene: 9. Germline CDR1 reads SEHNR; CDR2 reads FQNEAQ (reference sequence). This chain's CDR3 is CASSFGASGYQETQYF. CDR3 nucleotides: TGTGCCAGCAGCTTTGGGGCTAGCGGATATCAAGAGACCCAGTACTTC.

The gene calls are TRBV19 and TRBJ2-7, with 7 bases that match TRBD1. The germline gives CDR1 LNHDA, CDR2 SQIVND (reference sequence). V was pared by 4 bases and J by 0 bases, with 3 bases of the junction left unmatched. The CDR3 totals 14 residues. CDR3 sequence: CASSKDRNSYEQYF. DNA of the CDR3: TGTGCCAGTAGTAAGGACAGGAACTCCTACGAGCAGTACTTC.

The CDR3, as DNA: TGTGCCAGTGCTAGCGGGAGGCCCGGCACCGGGGAGCTGTTTTTT. Protein: CASASGRPGTGELFF. The V gene is TRBV19, the J gene TRBJ2-2, with 11 bases identical to TRBD2. V lost 8 bases, J lost 4 bases, and 6 bases stayed unmatched. Germline V gene sequence: CDR1 LNHDA, CDR2 SQIVND (reference sequence). This CDR3 is 15 amino acids long.

This chain connects TRBV18 to TRBJ1-5; D is undetermined. The CDR3 extends over 13 amino acids. The germline gives CDR1 KGHSH, CDR2 LQKENI. Trimming took 3 bases from V and 0 from J, leaving 3 bases between them. CDR3 amino acids: CASSPSSNQPQHF. CDR3 coding DNA: TGTGCCAGCTCACCTAGTAGCAATCAGCCCCAGCATTTT.

The genes are TRBV2 and TRBJ2-5; D may be TRBD1 (5 bases). Germline CDR1 and CDR2: SNHLY and FYNNEI. V was cut by 1 base and J by 4 bases, with 7 bases left in between. The CDR3 is 13 residues long. The CDR3 reads CASSEEGPETQYF. DNA of the CDR3: TGTGCCAGCAGTGAAGAGGGGCCAGAGACCCAGTACTTC.

The rearrangement joins TRBV6-1 to TRBJ1-1, with D perhaps matching TRBD1 (6 bases). V was clipped by 3 bases and J by 1 base, with 15 bases between them. This CDR3 spans 16 amino acids. Germline V gene data show CDR1 as MNHNS and CDR2 as SASEGT. The CDR3 is CASSEPGARPNTEAFF. The CDR3 DNA reads TGTGCCAGCAGTGAGCCAGGGGCCCGCCCGAACACTGAAGCTTTCTTT.

The V gene is TRBV5-6, the J gene TRBJ2-7; maybe TRBD1 (5 bases). The V and J ends lost 1 base and 4 bases respectively, with 9 bases between them. From germline, CDR1 is SGHDT and CDR2 YYEEEE. This CDR3 has 13 residues. The CDR3 nucleotides are TGTGCCAGCAGCTTGCCAGGGCTGTACGAGCAGTACTTC. Protein sequence: CASSLPGLYEQYF.

This clone appeared a single time. This chain links TRBV25-1 with TRBJ2-1; 7 nucleotides align to TRBD2. V lost 4 bases, J lost 7 bases, and 10 bases stayed unmatched. The CDR3 loop spans 15 amino acids. Germline CDR1 is MGHDK and CDR2 is SYGVNS. CDR3 sequence reads: CASSAVSGLGNEQFF. In nucleotides, the CDR3 is TGTGCCAGCAGTGCTGTTAGCGGGCTAGGGAATGAGCAGTTCTTC. Together with reference TRBV25-1 and TRBJ2-1, the CDR3 gives the full variable domain: EADIYQTPRYLVIGTGKKITLECSQTMGHDKMYWYQQDPGMELHLIHYSYGVNSTEKGDLSSESTVSRIRTEHFPLTLESARPSHTSQYLCASSAVSGLGNEQFFGPGTRLTVL.

J is TRBJ1-1 and V is TRBV23-1; D might be TRBD1 (6 bases). TRBV23-1 is recorded as an ORF, its role being uncertain. The CDR3 sequence is 13 residues long. V lost 4 bases and J lost 5, with 11 bases in between. The CDR3 loop reads CASSRDIWTEAFF. Here the CDR3 DNA reads TGCGCCAGCAGTCGGGACATATGGACTGAAGCTTTCTTT.

The chain has TRBV19 and TRBJ2-1; TRBD1 matches 8 bases. This CDR3 has 13 amino acids. CDR1 is LNHDA and CDR2 is SQIVND in the germline V gene (reference sequence). J lost 3 bases, V lost 6 bases, and 1 base had no gene match. The CDR3 nucleotides read TGTGCCAGTAGAGGGACAGGCTACAATGAGCAGTTCTTC. Residues: CASRGTGYNEQFF.

The chain links TRBV28 to TRBJ1-1; unclear D gene. CDR1 MDHEN and CDR2 SYDVKM come from the germline V gene. The CDR3 contains 12 residues. Deletions cut 6 bases from V and 4 bases from J, with 9 bases between. CDR3 region: CASSLLFTEAFF. The CDR3 coding sequence is TGTGCCAGCAGCCTCTTGTTCACTGAAGCTTTCTTT. Variable domain in full (rest from reference TRBV28 and TRBJ1-1): DVKVTQSSRYLVKRTGEKVFLECVQDMDHENMFWYRQDPGLGLRLIYFSYDVKMKEKGDIPEGYSVSREKKERFSLILESASTNQTSMYLCASSLLFTEAFFGQGTRLTVV.

The chain combines TRBV30 with TRBJ1-5; a weak D match, TRBD1 (5 bases). The V end lost 3 bases, the J end lost 3 bases, and 12 bases lay between the germline ends. The CDR3 is 14 residues long. Looked up from germline, CDR1 is GTSNPN and CDR2 is SVGIG (reference sequence). The CDR3 region is CAWRAGGVNQPQHF. In DNA form, the CDR3 reads TGTGCCTGGAGAGCGGGGGGGGTCAATCAGCCCCAGCATTTT.